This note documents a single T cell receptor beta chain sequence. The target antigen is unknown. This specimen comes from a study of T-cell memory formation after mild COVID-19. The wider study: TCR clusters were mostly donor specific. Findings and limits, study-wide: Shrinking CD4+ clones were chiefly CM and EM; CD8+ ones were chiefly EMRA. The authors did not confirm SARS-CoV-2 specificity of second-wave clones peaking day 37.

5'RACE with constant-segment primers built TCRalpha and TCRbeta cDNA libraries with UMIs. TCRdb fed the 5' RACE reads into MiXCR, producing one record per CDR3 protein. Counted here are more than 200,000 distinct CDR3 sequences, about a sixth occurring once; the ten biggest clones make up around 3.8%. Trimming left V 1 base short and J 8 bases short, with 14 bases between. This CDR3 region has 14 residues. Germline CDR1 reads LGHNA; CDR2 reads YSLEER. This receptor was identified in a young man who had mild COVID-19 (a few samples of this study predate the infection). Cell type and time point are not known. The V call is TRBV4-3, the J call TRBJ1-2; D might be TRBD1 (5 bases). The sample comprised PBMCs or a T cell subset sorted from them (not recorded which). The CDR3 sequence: CASSQGPGGGGYTF. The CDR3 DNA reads TGCGCCAGCAGCCAAGGACCCGGGGGGGGAGGCTACACCTTC.